A selection of T cell receptor beta chains follows, all from one sample in a study of identical twins. TCRdb used MiXCR to reprocess the 5' RACE reads, holding one entry per CDR3 protein. The sample shows approximately 230,000 distinct CDR3 sequences, around 6.5% of them seen only once. The same sample was also used in a study of T cells expressing NK-cell markers.

The sample comprised CD8+ T cells sorted from blood. Source of these receptors: a woman under 30 in good health. CDR3s include the opening cysteine and the closing phenylalanine or tryptophan. The D gene is left open where the match is weak. Part of the rows lack a size; the others show once, few, many or a class for expanded clones.

J gene: TRBJ2-1
V gene: TRBV7-7
D gene: -
clone size: few
CDR3 DNA: TGTGCCAGCAGCGCAAAACCGAATGAGCAGTTCTTC
CDR3 protein: CASSAKPNEQFF

J gene: TRBJ2-3
V gene: TRBV2
D gene: TRBD2
clone size: few
CDR3 DNA: TGTGCCAGCAGTGTGGCGGGGGGGCAGTATCTAGATACGCAGTATTTT
CDR3 protein: CASSVAGGQYLDTQYF

J gene: TRBJ1-1
V gene: TRBV10-3
D gene: -
clone size: -
CDR3 DNA: TGTGCCATCAGTGAGGGGGGTCCGAACACTGAAGCTTTCTTT
CDR3 protein: CAISEGGPNTEAFF

J gene: TRBJ2-7
V gene: TRBV27
D gene: -
clone size: few
CDR3 DNA: TGTGCCAGCAGTTTAACGGGCTGGTACGAGCAGTACTTC
CDR3 protein: CASSLTGWYEQYF

J gene: TRBJ2-4
V gene: TRBV2
D gene: -
clone size: many
CDR3 DNA: TGTGCCAGCACCCGAACTAGTTGGAACATTCAGTACTTC
CDR3 protein: CASTRTSWNIQYF

J gene: TRBJ2-1
V gene: TRBV4-3
D gene: TRBD2
clone size: medium-sized
CDR3 DNA: TGCGCCAGCAGCAACCGGGACTATATCGGCGGTGAGCAGTTCTTC
CDR3 protein: CASSNRDYIGGEQFF

J gene: TRBJ2-1
V gene: TRBV6-5
D gene: -
clone size: -
CDR3 DNA: TGTGCCAGCAGTTACTCGAGCCAGAATGAGCAGTTCTTC
CDR3 protein: CASSYSSQNEQFF

J gene: TRBJ2-7
V gene: TRBV9
D gene: -
clone size: many
CDR3 DNA: TGTGCCAGCAGCGTAGGAGGGTCCGCGCTACTCCACGAGCAGTACTTC
CDR3 protein: CASSVGGSALLHEQYF

J gene: TRBJ1-5
V gene: TRBV12-3/TRBV12-4
D gene: -
clone size: -
CDR3 DNA: TGTGCCAGCAGTCTGGACCTTCAGCATCAGCCCCAGCATTTT
CDR3 protein: CASSLDLQHQPQHF

J gene: TRBJ1-2
V gene: TRBV25-1
D gene: -
clone size: -
CDR3 DNA: TGTGCCAGCAGTGAAAGGGAAAGCTACACCTTC
CDR3 protein: CASSERESYTF

J gene: TRBJ2-2
V gene: TRBV9
D gene: TRBD2
clone size: few
CDR3 DNA: TGTGCCAGCAGCGGGGGACTACCTAACACCGGGGAGCTGTTTTTT
CDR3 protein: CASSGGLPNTGELFF

J gene: TRBJ2-5
V gene: TRBV7-9
D gene: -
clone size: -
CDR3 DNA: TGTGCCAGCAGCTTAAAGGCCTCTAGCAGGGAGACCCAGTACTTC
CDR3 protein: CASSLKASSRETQYF

J gene: TRBJ1-1
V gene: TRBV15
D gene: -
clone size: -
CDR3 DNA: TGTGCCACCAGTCCAGGTCGGGAAATGAACACTGAAGCTTTCTTT
CDR3 protein: CATSPGREMNTEAFF

J gene: TRBJ2-7
V gene: TRBV11-2
D gene: TRBD2
clone size: -
CDR3 DNA: TGTGCCAGCAGGCCGGGACTAGCGAAGGACGAGCAGTACTTC
CDR3 protein: CASRPGLAKDEQYF

J gene: TRBJ2-1
V gene: TRBV5-1
D gene: TRBD2
clone size: few
CDR3 DNA: TGCGCCAGCAGCTGGGACGGGACTAGCGGATACAATGAGCAGTTCTTC
CDR3 protein: CASSWDGTSGYNEQFF

J gene: TRBJ2-3
V gene: TRBV6-1
D gene: -
clone size: -
CDR3 DNA: TGTGCCAGCAGTGAGACACCTCGCACAGATACGCAGTATTTT
CDR3 protein: CASSETPRTDTQYF

J gene: TRBJ2-7
V gene: TRBV7-9
D gene: TRBD1
clone size: -
CDR3 DNA: TGTGCCAGCAGCTTAGCTGAGACCGGGACAGCCTACGAGCAGTACTTC
CDR3 protein: CASSLAETGTAYEQYF

J gene: TRBJ2-1
V gene: TRBV20-1
D gene: -
clone size: few
CDR3 DNA: TGCAGTGCTAGAGGTGGCGGCCCTATAGGAGAGCAGTTCTTC
CDR3 protein: CSARGGGPIGEQFF

J gene: TRBJ2-2
V gene: TRBV6-1
D gene: TRBD2
clone size: -
CDR3 DNA: TGTGCCAGCAGTGAAGCAGCGGGGGGGCCCGGGGAGCTGTTTTTT
CDR3 protein: CASSEAAGGPGELFF

J gene: TRBJ2-7
V gene: TRBV9
D gene: -
clone size: many
CDR3 DNA: TGTGCCAGCAGCGTAGGGACCGAGGGTGAGCAGTACTTC
CDR3 protein: CASSVGTEGEQYF

J gene: TRBJ2-3
V gene: TRBV4-3
D gene: -
clone size: many
CDR3 DNA: TGCGCCAGCAGCCAAGATGGGAGTACAGATACGCAGTATTTT
CDR3 protein: CASSQDGSTDTQYF

J gene: TRBJ2-2
V gene: TRBV6-2/TRBV6-3
D gene: -
clone size: many
CDR3 DNA: TGTGCCAGCAGTTACCCCGGGGAGCTGTTTTTT
CDR3 protein: CASSYPGELFF

J gene: TRBJ1-3
V gene: TRBV5-1
D gene: -
clone size: many
CDR3 DNA: TGCGCCAGCGGTGGGGAGCAAGGCACCATATATTTT
CDR3 protein: CASGGEQGTIYF

J gene: TRBJ1-1
V gene: TRBV13
D gene: -
clone size: -
CDR3 DNA: TGTGCCAGCAGCATTCGACAGATCACTGAAGCTTTCTTT
CDR3 protein: CASSIRQITEAFF

J gene: TRBJ2-7
V gene: TRBV27
D gene: TRBD1
clone size: -
CDR3 DNA: TGTGCCAGCGGGACAGGGGGCTCCTACGAGCAGTACTTC
CDR3 protein: CASGTGGSYEQYF

J gene: TRBJ2-1
V gene: TRBV7-9
D gene: -
clone size: -
CDR3 DNA: TGTGCCAGCAGCTTAGGTTACAGAACGGGAGTTTCGAATGAGCAGTTCTTC
CDR3 protein: CASSLGYRTGVSNEQFF

J gene: TRBJ2-3
V gene: TRBV14
D gene: -
clone size: few
CDR3 DNA: TGTGCCAGCAGCCAAGTTGGGGGGACTAGCACAGATACGCAGTATTTT
CDR3 protein: CASSQVGGTSTDTQYF

J gene: TRBJ2-1
V gene: TRBV27
D gene: TRBD2
clone size: few
CDR3 DNA: TGTGCCAGCAGTTTAGGATCGGGGGGAGTTGGGCAGTTCTTC
CDR3 protein: CASSLGSGGVGQFF

J gene: TRBJ1-5
V gene: TRBV7-9
D gene: -
clone size: many
CDR3 DNA: TGTGCCAGCAGCTCAACAGGGCAGCCCCAGCATTTT
CDR3 protein: CASSSTGQPQHF

J gene: TRBJ2-7
V gene: TRBV5-8
D gene: TRBD1
clone size: few
CDR3 DNA: TGTGCCAGCAGCTTGCCCCGGCAGGGGGCCTACGAGCAGTACTTC
CDR3 protein: CASSLPRQGAYEQYF

J gene: TRBJ1-4
V gene: TRBV15
D gene: -
clone size: -
CDR3 DNA: TGTGCCACCAGCAGCGGATTGACTAATGAAAAACTGTTTTTT
CDR3 protein: CATSSGLTNEKLFF

J gene: TRBJ2-7
V gene: TRBV10-2
D gene: TRBD2
clone size: many
CDR3 DNA: TGCGCCAGCAGAACTCCCCGGACTAGCGGAACCTACGAGCAGTACTTC
CDR3 protein: CASRTPRTSGTYEQYF

J gene: TRBJ1-1
V gene: TRBV4-1
D gene: -
clone size: few
CDR3 DNA: TGCGCCAGCAGCCAAGCAGCACAGTTGAACACTGAAGCTTTCTTT
CDR3 protein: CASSQAAQLNTEAFF

J gene: TRBJ2-7
V gene: TRBV23-1
D gene: -
clone size: few
CDR3 DNA: TGCGCCAGCAGTCAAGGGCAAAGCTGGGACTTC
CDR3 protein: CASSQGQSWDF

J gene: TRBJ2-7
V gene: TRBV29-1
D gene: TRBD1
clone size: few
CDR3 DNA: TGCAGCGTGGAGGGAGGACAGGGGGTCTCGGGCGAGCAGTACTTC
CDR3 protein: CSVEGGQGVSGEQYF

J gene: TRBJ1-3
V gene: TRBV7-8
D gene: -
clone size: -
CDR3 DNA: TGTGCCAGCAGATCTACCTCGTCGGAGATGGAAAACACCATATATTTT
CDR3 protein: CASRSTSSEMENTIYF

J gene: TRBJ2-3
V gene: TRBV2
D gene: -
clone size: few
CDR3 DNA: TGTGCCAGCAGTGATTGGGGCCGCACAGATACGCAGTATTTT
CDR3 protein: CASSDWGRTDTQYF

J gene: TRBJ2-3
V gene: TRBV9
D gene: TRBD2
clone size: many
CDR3 DNA: TGTGCCAGCACCGTGGGGGGGGGACGGGCAGATACGCAGTATTTT
CDR3 protein: CASTVGGGRADTQYF

J gene: TRBJ1-1
V gene: TRBV7-9
D gene: -
clone size: few
CDR3 DNA: TGTGCCAGCAGCTTAGCCCCGGCAGGGAGGGACACTGAAGCTTTCTTT
CDR3 protein: CASSLAPAGRDTEAFF

J gene: TRBJ2-7
V gene: TRBV29-1
D gene: -
clone size: few
CDR3 DNA: TGCAGCGTTGTACCTCTGGGAGCAGGATACGAGCAGTACTTC
CDR3 protein: CSVVPLGAGYEQYF